One sample yielded the 16 T cell receptor beta chains listed below, sequenced in a study of neoadjuvant nivolumab and ipilimumab in lung cancer. Using immunoSEQ multiplex PCR, the repertoire was profiled, and TCRdb retains in-frame clones only, with some absent. Of thousands of clones listed, approximately 80% were seen once; the top ten hold about 3.4%. The input for sequencing was tumor tissue, taken after neoadjuvant nivolumab, alone or with ipilimumab, at or shortly before surgery. The origin of the receptors is an adult with non-small cell lung cancer.

The CDR3 is CSVQRGLAGTDTQYF. The DNA of the CDR3 is TGCAGCGTCCAAAGGGGACTAGCAGGAACAGATACGCAGTATTTT. The chain recombines TRBV29-1 with TRBJ2-3, with 9 bases lining up with TRBD2. The trim removed 6 bases at V and 3 bases at J, leaving 10 bases unmatched. Looked up from germline, CDR1 is SQVTM and CDR2 is ANQGSEA. There are 15 residues in the CDR3.

This clone was seen once. At one end, the junction sequence differs from germline, possibly due to a read error. The CDR3 sequence: CASSLGRTYEQYF. The CDR3, as DNA: TGCGCCAGCAGTTTGGGACGGACCTACGAGCAGTACTTC. The chain links TRBV5-1 to TRBJ2-7, with D perhaps TRBD1 or TRBD2 (5 bases each). From germline, CDR1 is SGHRS and CDR2 YFSETQ. The CDR3 spans 13 residues.

This rearrangement joins TRBV4-1 to TRBJ2-1, with 8 bases lining up with TRBD2. The V gene end was trimmed by 1 base and the J gene end by 0 bases; junction bases not matched to a gene: 5. Germline CDR1 is MGHRA and CDR2 is YSYEKL. This CDR3 has 17 amino acids. The CDR3 loop reads CASSQGGSGSSYNEQFF. CDR3 nucleotide sequence: TGCGCCAGCAGCCAAGGTGGCAGCGGGAGCTCCTACAATGAGCAGTTCTTC.

The rearrangement links TRBV28 to TRBJ2-7; possible D gene TRBD1, 5 bases. Between the trimmed V and J ends, which lost 6 bases and 6 bases, there was a span of 18 bases. The CDR3 extends over 14 amino acids. CDR1 MDHEN and CDR2 SYDVKM come from the germline V gene. The CDR3 loop is CASRPNSGSSEQYF. CDR3 DNA: TGTGCCAGCAGACCCAACTCAGGGTCTTCCGAGCAGTACTTC.

V gene TRBV19 combines with J gene TRBJ2-3; D might be TRBD1 (6 bases). Trimming cost V 5 bases and J 2 bases, with 8 bases left between them. The germline gives CDR1 LNHDA, CDR2 SQIVND (reference sequence). The CDR3 loop spans 13 amino acids. CDR3 protein: CASSYRDTDTQYF. The CDR3 DNA reads TGTGCCAGTAGTTACAGGGACACAGATACGCAGTATTTT. The entire variable domain, with the rest obtained from reference TRBV19 and TRBJ2-3, is as follows: DGGITQSPKYLFRKEGQNVTLSCEQNLNHDAMYWYRQDPGQGLRLIYYSQIVNDFQKGDIAEGYSVSREKKESFPLTVTSAQKNPTAFYLCASSYRDTDTQYFGPGTRLTVL.

The rearrangement joins TRBV19 to TRBJ2-1; 8 bases match TRBD2. The trim removed 8 bases at V and 3 bases at J, leaving 15 bases unmatched. The CDR3 length is 17 residues. Looked up from germline, CDR1 is LNHDA and CDR2 is SQIVND (reference sequence). In DNA, the CDR3 is TGTGCCAGTCAAAAGACCTTCCGGGAGGGGAACTACAATGAGCAGTTCTTC. Translating gives CASQKTFREGNYNEQFF.

The chain joins TRBV7-9 to TRBJ1-3, with 7 bases fitting TRBD1. Per germline, CDR1 SEHNR and CDR2 FQNEAQ (reference sequence). CDR3 size: 15 residues. The ends lost 5 bases at V and 0 bases at J; junction bases unmatched: 4. The CDR3 nucleotides are TGTGCCAGCAGCGGTGGGGACAGCTCTGGAAACACCATATATTTT. It is translated as CASSGGDSSGNTIYF.

This chain uses TRBV27 with TRBJ2-2; D might be TRBD1 (6 bases). Deletions cut 1 base from V and 1 base from J, with 10 bases between. This CDR3 comprises 16 residues. Looked up from germline, CDR1 is MNHEY and CDR2 is SMNVEV (reference sequence). The CDR3, as DNA: TGTGCCAGCAGTTTATTTGGGGACAAGAACACCGGGGAGCTGTTTTTT. Residues: CASSLFGDKNTGELFF.

The V and J genes are TRBV5-4 and TRBJ1-1, with D unresolved. Germline V gene lookup returns CDR1 SGHNT and CDR2 YYREEE (reference sequence). The CDR3 consists of 13 residues. Trimming pared 0 bases from V and 3 bases from J, leaving 6 bases between. CDR3 DNA: TGTGCCAGCAGCTTGGGGCAGGACACTGAAGCTTTCTTT. Protein: CASSLGQDTEAFF. Using reference TRBV5-4 and TRBJ1-1 for the parts outside the CDR3, the full variable domain is ETGVTQSPTHLIKTRGQQVTLRCSSQSGHNTVSWYQQALGQGPQFIFQYYREEENGRGNFPPRFSGLQFPNYSSELNVNALELDDSALYLCASSLGQDTEAFFGQGTRLTVV.

The CDR3 spells CASTSAGANSPLHF. The CDR3 nucleotides are TGTGCCAGCACTTCGGCAGGGGCAAATTCACCCCTCCACTTT. The chain is built from TRBV6-5 and TRBJ1-6; tentatively, D is TRBD1 (6 bases). The V and J ends lost 7 bases and 7 bases respectively, with 14 bases between them. The CDR3 covers 14 residues. The V gene's germline CDR1 is MNHEY and CDR2 SVGAGI.

This clone is a singleton in its sample. V is TRBV18 and J is TRBJ2-7; D is perhaps TRBD2 (5 bases). The germline CDR1 and CDR2 sequences are KGHSH and LQKENI. The ends were cut back, 0 bases at V and 4 bases at J, with 7 bases in the middle. The CDR3 length is 13 residues. The CDR3 sequence: CASSPPGEYEQYF. The CDR3 DNA follows: TGTGCCAGCTCACCACCCGGGGAGTACGAGCAGTACTTC. Full variable domain (remainder filled in from reference TRBV18 and TRBJ2-7): NAGVMQNPRHLVRRRGQEARLRCSPMKGHSHVYWYRQLPEEGLKFMVYLQKENIIDESGMPKERFSAEFPKEGPSILRIQQVVRGDSAAYFCASSPPGEYEQYFGPGTRLTVT.

V and J are TRBV5-1 and TRBJ2-6, with D uncertain. The CDR3 has 17 residues. V was trimmed by 6 bases and J by 1 base, leaving 17 bases between them. The germline V gene encodes CDR1 SGHRS and CDR2 YFSETQ. The CDR3 coding sequence is TGCGCCAGCACAAAGGACGGCCGGTGGTCTGGGGCCAACGTCCTGACTTTC. This codes for CASTKDGRWSGANVLTF.

The chain employs TRBV5-1 and TRBJ2-1; possible D gene TRBD2, 6 bases. The V end lost 3 bases, the J end lost 4 bases, and 14 bases lay between the germline ends. Germline V CDR1 and CDR2: SGHRS, YFSETQ. This CDR3 spans 15 amino acids. CDR3 sequence reads: CASSSLASPYNEQFF. The CDR3 DNA is TGCGCCAGCAGCTCCCTAGCGAGTCCTTACAATGAGCAGTTCTTC. Full variable domain (remainder filled in from reference TRBV5-1 and TRBJ2-1): KAGVTQTPRYLIKTRGQQVTLSCSPISGHRSVSWYQQTPGQGLQFLFEYFSETQRNKGNFPGRFSGRQFSNSRSEMNVSTLELGDSALYLCASSSLASPYNEQFFGPGTRLTVL.

This chain joins TRBV10-2 and TRBJ2-1; TRBD2 aligns across 11 bases. This CDR3 comprises 13 residues. Germline assignment: CDR1 WSHSY and CDR2 SAAADI. V lost 6 bases and J lost 5; bases outside the gene matches: 0. The CDR3 bases are TGCGCCAGCAGGGGACTAGCGGACAATGAGCAGTTCTTC. This encodes CASRGLADNEQFF.

The rearrangement uses TRBV28 and TRBJ2-3; D may be TRBD1 (6 bases). Germline loops: CDR1 MDHEN, CDR2 SYDVKM. V was clipped by 5 bases and J by 2 bases, with 8 bases between them. The CDR3 spans 13 residues. CDR3 region: CASSGTFTDTQYF. For the CDR3, the DNA is TGTGCCAGCAGTGGGACATTCACAGATACGCAGTATTTT.

The chain couples TRBV2 to TRBJ1-5; a weak D match, TRBD1 (5 bases). V was trimmed by 4 bases and J by 5 bases, leaving 21 bases between them. The germline CDR1 and CDR2 sequences are SNHLY and FYNNEI. This CDR3 is built from 17 residues. The CDR3 region has the DNA TGTGCCAGCAGTGGCCCGATTATCGACAGTATCTATCAGCCCCAGCATTTT. It encodes CASSGPIIDSIYQPQHF.